One sample yielded the 25 T cell receptor beta chains listed below, sequenced in a study of technical replicates of blood from several donors. Only in-frame clones appear in the TCRdb table, and some are missing; sequencing was by immunoSEQ multiplex PCR. The sample has 95,000 or so clones, approximately 95% seen once. Sample: T cells isolated from PBMCs. The receptors originated from a human donor in good health.

The chain is built from TRBV4-2 and TRBJ2-7; D possibly corresponds to TRBD2 (5 bases). CDR1 LGHNA and CDR2 YNFKEQ come from the germline V gene. The CDR3 length is 13 residues. Trimming shortened V by 1 base and J by 6 bases, and 10 bases separated the two germline ends. The CDR3 is CASSQASFSEQYF. CDR3 in DNA: TGTGCCAGCAGCCAAGCTAGCTTCAGCGAGCAGTACTTC.

The rearrangement joins TRBV4-2 to TRBJ2-2; weak D call: TRBD2 (7 bases). The CDR3 covers 15 residues. The germline V and J ends were trimmed by 4 bases and 6 bases, with 15 bases remaining between them. The germline gives CDR1 LGHNA, CDR2 YNFKEQ. Here the CDR3 reads CASSLSRGGAGELFF. The CDR3 DNA reads as TGTGCCAGCAGCCTATCCCGAGGGGGGGCCGGGGAGCTGTTTTTT.

This rearrangement joins TRBV6-5 to TRBJ2-3; 9 bases are a match to TRBD2. CDR1 and CDR2 (germline): MNHEY, SVGAGI. The CDR3 has 15 amino acids. The trim removed 6 bases at V and 2 bases at J, leaving 6 bases unmatched. The CDR3 DNA is TGTGCCAGCAGGCCGGGACTAGCCTACACAGATACGCAGTATTTT. Translated, it gives CASRPGLAYTDTQYF.

CDR3 coding DNA: TGTGCCAGTACCAGACAGGGTGCGGATACGCAGTATTTT. Encoded protein: CASTRQGADTQYF. V is TRBV19 and J is TRBJ2-3, with 7 bases lining up with TRBD1. This CDR3 has 13 residues. V shed 7 bases, J shed 6 bases, and the junction held 7 bases outside the gene matches. Germline CDR1 LNHDA, CDR2 SQIVND (reference sequence).

This clone has only one observation. The chain recombines TRBV7-2 with TRBJ2-1, with 11 bases that match TRBD2. The CDR3 is made up of 17 amino acids. CDR1 SGHTA and CDR2 FQGNSA come from the germline V gene. With 5 bases clipped from V and 0 bases from J, the junction kept 6 bases outside the gene matches. CDR3 nucleotide sequence: TGTGCCAGCAGCATAAGACTAGCGGGAATCTCCTACAATGAGCAGTTCTTC. This codes for CASSIRLAGISYNEQFF.

The rearrangement links TRBV7-8 to TRBJ2-3; possible D gene TRBD2, 6 bases. The CDR3 totals 13 residues. Germline CDR1 reads SGHVS; CDR2 reads FQNEAQ. Trimming cost V 3 bases and J 6 bases, with 10 bases left between them. The CDR3 DNA reads as TGTGCCAGCAGCTTTAAAGGAGGGGATACGCAGTATTTT. Translated, it gives CASSFKGGDTQYF.

This sequence joins TRBV7-8 and TRBJ2-7; 7 bases are a match to TRBD1. J gave up 3 bases and V 5 bases, and 7 bases lay outside the gene matches. The CDR3 covers 14 residues. Germline V gives CDR1 SGHVS, CDR2 FQNEAQ. CDR3 loop: CASSRSTGRYEQYF. CDR3 bases: TGTGCCAGCAGCCGTTCGACAGGGCGCTACGAGCAGTACTTC. Variable domain in full (rest from reference TRBV7-8 and TRBJ2-7): GAGVSQSPRYKVAKRGQDVALRCDPISGHVSLFWYQQALGQGPEFLTYFQNEAQLDKSGLPSDRFFAERPEGSVSTLKIQRTQQEDSAVYLCASSRSTGRYEQYFGPGTRLTVT.

This chain connects TRBV5-1 to TRBJ1-5, with 7 nucleotides matching TRBD1. The ends lost 4 bases at V and 5 bases at J; junction bases unmatched: 6. Looked up from germline, CDR1 is SGHRS and CDR2 is YFSETQ. The CDR3 totals 14 residues. CDR3 sequence: CASSPGTADQPQHF. In DNA, the CDR3 is TGCGCCAGCAGCCCAGGGACAGCCGATCAGCCCCAGCATTTT.

CDR3 in amino acids: CASSLGPSSYEQYF. In DNA form, the CDR3 reads TGCGCCAGCAGCTTGGGTCCCAGCTCCTACGAGCAGTACTTC. This chain connects TRBV5-1 to TRBJ2-7; the D is unclear. Germline CDR1 SGHRS, CDR2 YFSETQ. This CDR3 has 14 amino acids. V lost 0 bases, J lost 0 bases, and 7 bases lay in between. The full variable domain, rest sourced from reference TRBV5-1 and TRBJ2-7, is KAGVTQTPRYLIKTRGQQVTLSCSPISGHRSVSWYQQTPGQGLQFLFEYFSETQRNKGNFPGRFSGRQFSNSRSEMNVSTLELGDSALYLCASSLGPSSYEQYFGPGTRLTVT.

The rearrangement links TRBV7-9 to TRBJ1-5, with 9 bases fitting TRBD1. Germline V lookup: CDR1 SEHNR, CDR2 FQNEAQ (reference sequence). The junction had 5 bases not matched to a gene; V was cut back by 5 bases and J by 6 bases. This CDR3 has 14 amino acids. CDR3 sequence (DNA): TGTGCCAGCAGCCGCGGGACAGGGATTCAGCCCCAGCATTTT. This sequence encodes CASSRGTGIQPQHF.

V gene TRBV9 combines with J gene TRBJ2-1, with 8 nucleotides matching TRBD2. Trimming took 0 bases from V and 9 from J; bases not matched to a gene: 8. CDR3 length equals 15 residues. Germline V gene lookup returns CDR1 SGDLS and CDR2 YYNGEE. CDR3 in amino acids: CASSVASGSMGEQFF. CDR3 coding DNA: TGTGCCAGCAGCGTAGCGAGCGGGAGCATGGGTGAGCAGTTCTTC.

This rearrangement joins TRBV9 to TRBJ1-2; perhaps TRBD1 as D (5 bases). V was trimmed by 0 bases and J by 4 bases, leaving 10 bases between them. From germline, CDR1 is SGDLS and CDR2 YYNGEE. This CDR3 is built from 14 residues. The CDR3 loop reads CASSVAGASYGYTF. Here the CDR3 DNA reads TGTGCCAGCAGCGTAGCTGGGGCCAGCTATGGCTACACCTTC.

This clone was detected a few times. Other DNA variants within this sample encode the same CDR3. The chain employs TRBV28 and TRBJ1-2; 9 bases fit TRBD1. This CDR3 region has 14 residues. The V gene's germline CDR1 is MDHEN and CDR2 SYDVKM. V lost 3 bases, J lost 2 bases, and 1 base stayed unmatched. CDR3 DNA sequence: TGTGCCAGCAGTTTGGGACAGGGAAACTATGGCTACACCTTC. This gives the protein CASSLGQGNYGYTF.

The gene calls are TRBV19 and TRBJ2-2; no clear D gene. Germline CDR1 is LNHDA and CDR2 is SQIVND (reference sequence). The CDR3 contains 13 residues. V lost 8 bases and J lost 2, with 9 bases in between. The CDR3 DNA follows: TGTGCCAGTGGTAATCTTAACACCGGGGAGCTGTTTTTT. It yields the protein CASGNLNTGELFF.

The chain carries TRBV6-6 and TRBJ1-5; perhaps TRBD1 as D (5 bases). Germline CDR1 MNHNY, CDR2 SVGAGI (reference sequence). Trimming pared 11 bases from V and 0 bases from J, leaving 14 bases between. The CDR3 length is 14 residues. CDR3 sequence: CACRWGLSNQPQHF. CDR3 DNA: TGTGCCTGCCGGTGGGGACTTAGCAATCAGCCCCAGCATTTT.

The V gene is TRBV2, the J gene TRBJ1-2, with 7 nucleotides matching TRBD1. The V segment lost 9 bases and the J segment 8 bases; nucleotides outside the gene matches: 6. Germline V CDR1 and CDR2: SNHLY, FYNNEI. The CDR3 spans 11 residues. The chain's CDR3 is CASMTGYGYTF. The CDR3 DNA follows: TGTGCCAGTATGACAGGGTACGGCTACACCTTC.

V is TRBV2 and J is TRBJ2-3, with D perhaps TRBD2 (5 bases). The CDR3 extends over 15 amino acids. V lost 2 bases and J lost 3, with 12 bases in between. Germline CDR1 and CDR2: SNHLY and FYNNEI. CDR3 nucleotides: TGTGCCAGCAGTGAAAATAGCGTAGGGACAGATACGCAGTATTTT. Translating it yields CASSENSVGTDTQYF.

J is TRBJ1-2 and V is TRBV28, with D possibly matching TRBD1 (6 bases). CDR1 MDHEN and CDR2 SYDVKM come from the germline V gene. The CDR3 is 15 residues long. Trimming took 7 bases from V and 4 from J, leaving 19 bases between them. CDR3 sequence reads: CASTVGGPTSYGYTF. CDR3 coding DNA: TGTGCCAGCACCGTTGGGGGCCCCACCTCCTATGGCTACACCTTC.

This chain connects TRBV6-5 to TRBJ2-3; 8 nucleotides line up with TRBD2. This CDR3 has 15 amino acids. V gave up 3 bases and J gave up 4 bases; unmatched junction bases: 6. Germline CDR1 and CDR2: MNHEY and SVGAGI. DNA of the CDR3: TGTGCCAGCAGTTATGTGCGGGAGGTTCCAGATACGCAGTATTTT. Translating it yields CASSYVREVPDTQYF.

The chain recombines TRBV6-5 with TRBJ2-7, with D hard to call. CDR3 length: 13 amino acids. The germline CDR1 and CDR2 sequences are MNHEY and SVGAGI. V was trimmed by 6 bases and J by 2 bases, leaving 11 bases between them. The CDR3 coding sequence is TGTGCCAGCAGCATTGCCTACCCCTACGAGCAGTACTTC. It encodes CASSIAYPYEQYF.

This chain connects TRBV5-1 to TRBJ2-5; 7 positions match TRBD2. The CDR3 is 14 amino acids. Germline CDR1 and CDR2: SGHRS and YFSETQ. The V gene end was trimmed by 5 bases and the J gene end by 1 base; junction bases not matched to a gene: 5. The CDR3 spells CASSYGGTQETQYF. CDR3 coding DNA: TGCGCCAGCAGTTACGGGGGGACCCAAGAGACCCAGTACTTC.

CDR3 coding DNA: TGTGCCAGCATAGGAGTCGACAATCAGCCCCAGCATTTT. Translation: CASIGVDNQPQHF. This chain uses TRBV28 with TRBJ1-5; no clear D gene. The V gene lost 7 bases and the J gene lost 3 bases, with 10 bases spanning the gap. Germline V gives CDR1 MDHEN, CDR2 SYDVKM. The CDR3 has 13 amino acids.

The chain couples TRBV5-8 to TRBJ2-3; no reliable D call. V gave up 3 bases and J gave up 2 bases, with 13 bases separating them. The CDR3 is 15 amino acids. The germline gives CDR1 SGHTS, CDR2 YDEGEE. The CDR3 DNA sequence: TGTGCCAGCAGCTCAGAGGTTGTATCCACAGATACGCAGTATTTT. Translating gives CASSSEVVSTDTQYF.

V is TRBV2 and J is TRBJ2-2; maybe TRBD1 (5 bases). This CDR3 has 13 residues. The germline gives CDR1 SNHLY, CDR2 FYNNEI. V lost 9 bases, J lost 5 bases, and 13 bases lay in between. CDR3 amino acids: CASEQAATGELFF. Written as DNA, the CDR3 is TGTGCCAGTGAACAGGCAGCTACCGGGGAGCTGTTTTTT. Using reference TRBV2 and TRBJ2-2 for the parts outside the CDR3, the full variable domain is EPEVTQTPSHQVTQMGQEVILRCVPISNHLYFYWYRQILGQKVEFLVSFYNNEISEKSEIFDDQFSVERPDGSNFTLKIRSTKLEDSAMYFCASEQAATGELFFGEGSRLTVL.

This sequence joins TRBV7-6 and TRBJ1-1; D might be TRBD1 (6 bases). The CDR3 is 15 residues long. Germline V gives CDR1 SGHVS, CDR2 FNYEAQ. V was clipped by 3 bases and J by 4 bases, with 15 bases between them. Written as DNA, the CDR3 is TGTGCCAGCAGCTTGCTGTTACAGGGTTCCACTGAAGCTTTCTTT. It is translated as CASSLLLQGSTEAFF.